The 31 T cell receptor beta chains listed next were all sequenced from one sample in a study of identical twins. TCRdb reanalysed the 5' RACE reads using MiXCR and keeps one entry per CDR3 protein. The sample holds 460,000 or so distinct CDR3 sequences, 12% to 15% seen once. This same sample was also part of a study on yellow fever vaccine responses in identical twins.

The sample comprised CD4+ T cells sorted from blood. These receptors were taken from a woman younger than 35 in good health.

The rearrangement joins TRBV2 to TRBJ2-3; D remains ambiguous. This CDR3 has 15 amino acids. Germline-derived CDR1 and CDR2 are SNHLY and FYNNEI. Trimming pared 4 bases from V and 0 bases from J, leaving 11 bases between. CDR3 protein: CASSGNSMSTDTQYF. The CDR3 nucleotides are TGTGCCAGCAGTGGGAATAGCATGAGCACAGATACGCAGTATTTT.

This chain connects TRBV20-1 to TRBJ2-7, with D possibly matching TRBD2 (7 bases). The CDR3 contains 14 residues. CDR1 is DFQATT, CDR2 SNEGSKA, per germline (reference sequence). V was cut by 5 bases and J by 6 bases, with 20 bases left in between. The CDR3 here is CSAYTGEGGVEQYF. DNA for the CDR3: TGCAGTGCTTATACTGGGGAGGGGGGCGTCGAGCAGTACTTC.

This clonotype was seen more than once but under ten times. The V gene is TRBV20-1, the J gene TRBJ2-5, with D possibly being TRBD2 (6 bases). Between the trimmed V and J ends, which lost 1 base and 4 bases, there was a span of 13 bases. The CDR3 is 14 amino acids. CDR1 and CDR2 from the germline V gene are DFQATT and SNEGSKA (reference sequence). This CDR3 reads CSARAPSGVETQYF. The DNA for the CDR3 is TGCAGTGCTAGAGCCCCGTCGGGAGTAGAGACCCAGTACTTC.

The sample holds many counts of this clonotype. This chain connects TRBV2 to TRBJ2-2, with TRBD2 as a possible D gene (5 bases). V lost 6 bases and J 3 bases, leaving 8 bases between the germline ends. CDR1 SNHLY and CDR2 FYNNEI come from the germline V gene. CDR3 size: 13 residues. The CDR3 nucleotides read TGTGCCAGCAGGTTGGAGGACACCGGGGAGCTGTTTTTT. Its translation: CASRLEDTGELFF.

In its sample, this clonotype was seen a few times. This chain uses TRBV5-1 with TRBJ2-3; a weak D match, TRBD1 (5 bases). Trimming took off 0 bases at V and 2 bases at J, with 13 bases between the two ends. From germline, CDR1 is SGHRS and CDR2 YFSETQ. The CDR3 covers 16 residues. As DNA, the CDR3 is TGCGCCAGCAGCTTGGGATCGTCAGGGTTCACAGATACGCAGTATTTT. It translates to CASSLGSSGFTDTQYF.

This clonotype has ten or more counts. The chain links TRBV4-2 to TRBJ2-7; 10 nucleotides align to TRBD2. The CDR3 extends over 16 amino acids. In germline, CDR1 is LGHNA, CDR2 YNFKEQ. V trimming: 0 bases; J trimming: 3 bases; junction bases outside the gene matches: 5. In DNA form, the CDR3 reads TGTGCCAGCAGCCAAGAAGGGGCTAGCGGGGGCTACGAGCAGTACTTC. Its protein is CASSQEGASGGYEQYF.

The rearrangement uses TRBV27 and TRBJ2-7, with 9 bases identical to TRBD2. The trim removed 0 bases at V and 7 bases at J, leaving 7 bases unmatched. The CDR3 has 15 amino acids. Germline V gene sequence: CDR1 MNHEY, CDR2 SMNVEV (reference sequence). This CDR3 reads CASSLSYLAGWEQYF. CDR3 in DNA: TGTGCCAGCAGTTTATCGTACCTAGCGGGATGGGAGCAGTACTTC.

The chain has TRBV7-9 and TRBJ2-7, with TRBD1 matching over 7 bases. The V and J ends lost 5 bases and 4 bases, in that order; junction bases with no gene match: 8. The germline V gene has CDR1 SEHNR and CDR2 FQNEAQ (reference sequence). This CDR3 region has 14 residues. The CDR3 DNA is TGTGCCAGCAGCCCCCGGGACAGACAATACGAGCAGTACTTC. Translating it yields CASSPRDRQYEQYF.

This clonotype appeared many times. This chain uses TRBV5-1 with TRBJ2-3; weak D call: TRBD1 (5 bases). Germline values: CDR1 SGHRS, CDR2 YFSETQ. V gave up 3 bases and J gave up 1 base, with 12 bases separating them. The CDR3 length is 15 residues. The CDR3 sequence is CASSSPGLGTDTQYF. CDR3 coding DNA: TGCGCCAGCAGCTCACCAGGGTTGGGCACAGATACGCAGTATTTT.

This clonotype was counted many times. The V gene is TRBV10-1, the J gene TRBJ2-2; D possibly matches TRBD1 or TRBD2 (6 bases each). Germline V gene sequence: CDR1 WNHNN, CDR2 SYGVQD (reference sequence). This CDR3 has 15 residues. The ends were cut back, 8 bases at V and 3 bases at J, with 16 bases in the middle. The CDR3 bases are TGCGCCAGCTCAGGGGCGGGGACGGACACCGGGGAGCTGTTTTTT. Its protein product is CASSGAGTDTGELFF.

The rearrangement uses TRBV7-3 and TRBJ2-1; TRBD1 aligns across 9 bases. The germline CDR1 and CDR2 sequences are SGHTA and FQGTGA. V lost 4 bases to trimming and J lost 13 bases; unmatched junction nucleotides: 5. The CDR3 has 12 amino acids. The CDR3, as DNA: TGTGCCAGCAGCTCGGACAGGGGAGGTCAGTTCTTC. Translated: CASSSDRGGQFF. The full variable domain, completed using reference TRBV7-3 and TRBJ2-1, is GAGVSQTPSNKVTEKGKYVELRCDPISGHTALYWYRQSLGQGPEFLIYFQGTGAADDSGLPNDRFFAVRPEGSVSTLKIQRTERGDSAVYLCASSSDRGGQFFGPGTRLTVL.

The genes are TRBV7-2 and TRBJ2-7, with D perhaps matching TRBD1 (5 bases). Germline CDR1 reads SGHTA; CDR2 reads FQGNSA. V was trimmed by 7 bases and J by 2 bases, leaving 12 bases between them. This CDR3 has 13 amino acids. The CDR3 sequence: CASTQRGTYEQYF. The CDR3 nucleotides read TGTGCCAGCACCCAAAGGGGAACCTACGAGCAGTACTTC. The full variable domain, its missing parts supplied by reference TRBV7-2 and TRBJ2-7, is GAGVSQSPSNKVTEKGKDVELRCDPISGHTALYWYRQSLGQGLEFLIYFQGNSAPDKSGLPSDRFSAERTGGSVSTLTIQRTQQEDSAVYLCASTQRGTYEQYFGPGTRLTVT.

The chain is built from TRBV28 and TRBJ2-1; maybe TRBD1 (6 bases). This CDR3 is built from 15 residues. V dropped 6 bases and J dropped 4 bases, with 16 bases sitting between them. CDR1 and CDR2 from the germline V gene are MDHEN and SYDVKM. CDR3 DNA: TGTGCCAGCAGGCCAGACGGGACACCTTACAATGAGCAGTTCTTC. Translation gives CASRPDGTPYNEQFF.

V gene TRBV6-2 or TRBV6-3 combines with J gene TRBJ2-7, with D possibly TRBD1 on 6 matching bases. Deletions cut 8 bases from V and 0 bases from J, with 23 bases between. This CDR3 comprises 17 residues. Per the germline V gene, CDR1 is MNHEY and CDR2 is SVGEGT. The DNA of the CDR3 is TGTGCCAGCCTGACTATTGGACAGTCTCCGTTCTCCTACGAGCAGTACTTC. Protein sequence: CASLTIGQSPFSYEQYF.

This clonotype was counted only a few times. CDR3 sequence: CASSQDRPSNQPQHF. For the CDR3, the DNA is TGTGCCAGCAGTCAGGACAGGCCAAGCAATCAGCCCCAGCATTTT. V is TRBV6-1 and J is TRBJ1-5, with 7 bases identical to TRBD1. The V segment lost 5 bases and the J segment 1 base; nucleotides outside the gene matches: 5. Per the germline V gene, CDR1 is MNHNS and CDR2 is SASEGT. This CDR3 region has 15 residues.

In its sample, this clonotype was seen a few times. The chain combines TRBV7-2 with TRBJ2-2; D call uncertain. The ends were cut back, 3 bases at V and 10 bases at J, with 12 bases in the middle. CDR1 and CDR2 (germline): SGHTA, FQGNSA. This CDR3 comprises 13 residues. CDR3 sequence (DNA): TGTGCCAGCAGCTTGGGTTTGGACGTGGAGCTGTTTTTT. This codes for CASSLGLDVELFF.

The V and J genes are TRBV7-9 and TRBJ2-7, with D possibly being TRBD1 (5 bases). Germline assignment: CDR1 SEHNR and CDR2 FQNEAQ (reference sequence). This CDR3 region has 13 residues. V gave up 2 bases and J gave up 4 bases, with 9 bases separating them. The CDR3 spells CASSLSTEYEQYF. In nucleotides, the CDR3 is TGTGCCAGCAGCTTATCGACAGAATACGAGCAGTACTTC.

V and J are TRBV4-2 and TRBJ2-7; 7 nucleotides line up with TRBD2. V was clipped by 0 bases and J by 4 bases; unmatched bases: 6. The CDR3 sequence is 15 residues long. CDR1 and CDR2 from the germline V gene are LGHNA and YNFKEQ. The CDR3 sequence is CASSQESSGVYEQYF. The CDR3 DNA reads TGTGCCAGCAGCCAAGAGTCTAGCGGAGTATACGAGCAGTACTTC.

This clonotype appeared a single time. The chain combines TRBV7-2 with TRBJ2-1; TRBD2 matches at 8 bases. The germline CDR1 and CDR2 sequences are SGHTA and FQGNSA. The CDR3 contains 17 residues. The junction had 13 bases not matched to a gene; V was cut back by 4 bases and J by 5 bases. The CDR3, as DNA: TGTGCCAGCAGCTCGACCCGGAGAGCGGGGGCCCACAATGAGCAGTTCTTC. It yields the protein CASSSTRRAGAHNEQFF.

This clonotype was counted ten times or more. The V gene is TRBV3-1, the J gene TRBJ2-7; 12 bases match TRBD2. This CDR3 is built from 15 residues. CDR1 and CDR2 from the germline V gene are LGHDT and YNNKEL (reference sequence). The J segment lost 2 bases and the V segment lost 4 bases, leaving 3 bases of the junction unmatched. The CDR3 sequence is CASSPGLAGPYEQYF. The DNA for the CDR3 is TGTGCCAGCAGCCCGGGACTAGCGGGCCCCTACGAGCAGTACTTC.

There are many counts of this clonotype. The chain couples TRBV7-3 to TRBJ2-4; possible D gene TRBD2, 5 bases. V was clipped by 11 bases and J by 3 bases, with 14 bases between them. The CDR3 runs to 13 residues. The V gene's germline CDR1 is SGHTA and CDR2 FQGTGA. As DNA, the CDR3 is TGTGCCGCAGGCCCCGGGGTCAAAAACATTCAGTACTTC. Translating gives CAAGPGVKNIQYF.

This chain uses TRBV6-1 with TRBJ2-2, with 15 bases lining up with TRBD2. Germline trimming cut 4 bases from V and 4 bases from J; bases unmatched to any gene: 7. This CDR3 is built from 18 residues. CDR1 is MNHNS and CDR2 is SASEGT in the germline V gene. CDR3 in amino acids: CASSVAGLAGGSTGELFF. CDR3 sequence (DNA): TGTGCCAGCAGTGTCGCGGGACTAGCGGGGGGCAGCACCGGGGAGCTGTTTTTT.

The CDR3 reads CASSLQAGTYEQYF. The CDR3 region has the DNA TGCGCCAGCAGCTTACAAGCGGGAACCTACGAGCAGTACTTC. The gene calls are TRBV5-1 and TRBJ2-7; TRBD2 aligns across 7 bases. Germline CDR1 SGHRS, CDR2 YFSETQ. The CDR3 spans 14 residues. Trimming cost V 2 bases and J 2 bases; bases outside gene matches: 4. Full variable domain (remainder filled in from reference TRBV5-1 and TRBJ2-7): KAGVTQTPRYLIKTRGQQVTLSCSPISGHRSVSWYQQTPGQGLQFLFEYFSETQRNKGNFPGRFSGRQFSNSRSEMNVSTLELGDSALYLCASSLQAGTYEQYFGPGTRLTVT.

J is TRBJ1-6 and V is TRBV7-2, with D possibly TRBD1 on 6 matching bases. The ends were cut back, 4 bases at V and 10 bases at J, with 11 bases in the middle. The CDR3 runs to 13 residues. The germline gives CDR1 SGHTA, CDR2 FQGNSA. In DNA, the CDR3 is TGTGCCAGCAGCTCGGACAGTCTCTCACCCCTCCACTTT. This sequence encodes CASSSDSLSPLHF.

The chain links TRBV5-4 to TRBJ2-3, with 10 bases that match TRBD2. V was pared by 4 bases and J by 3 bases, with 8 bases of the junction left unmatched. This CDR3 contains 16 residues. Germline V gene sequence: CDR1 SGHNT, CDR2 YYREEE (reference sequence). The CDR3 sequence is CASSIDGLAVTDTQYF. As DNA, the CDR3 is TGTGCCAGCAGCATAGACGGACTAGCGGTAACAGATACGCAGTATTTT.

There are a few counts of this clonotype. The CDR3 loop is CALRRPRGRSYEQYF. In DNA form, the CDR3 reads TGTGCACTAAGGAGGCCGAGGGGGCGCTCCTACGAGCAGTACTTC. The V call is TRBV7-6, the J call TRBJ2-7; 7 bases are a match to TRBD1. This CDR3 contains 15 residues. Germline V gene sequence: CDR1 SGHVS, CDR2 FNYEAQ.

CDR3 sequence (DNA): TGTGCCAGCAGCGTAGCGGGCTACTCAAGGGAGCAGTACTTC. This gives the protein CASSVAGYSREQYF. The chain uses TRBV9 and TRBJ2-7; no reliable D call. The CDR3 loop spans 14 amino acids. CDR1 SGDLS and CDR2 YYNGEE come from the germline V gene. Trimming took off 0 bases at V and 7 bases at J, with 14 bases between the two ends.

In this sample, this clonotype turned up many times. This chain connects TRBV7-3 to TRBJ1-1; 9 bases are a match to TRBD1. Looked up from germline, CDR1 is SGHTA and CDR2 is FQGTGA. The CDR3 covers 14 residues. After removal of 6 bases from V and 11 bases from J, the junction contained 13 bases not matched to a gene. The CDR3 here is CASSPGPGTGLAFF. The DNA for the CDR3 is TGTGCCAGCAGTCCGGGACCCGGGACAGGGTTGGCTTTCTTT. Filled out from reference TRBV7-3 and TRBJ1-1, the complete variable domain reads GAGVSQTPSNKVTEKGKYVELRCDPISGHTALYWYRQSLGQGPEFLIYFQGTGAADDSGLPNDRFFAVRPEGSVSTLKIQRTERGDSAVYLCASSPGPGTGLAFFGQGTRLTVV.

This clonotype was observed many times. The chain combines TRBV12-3 or TRBV12-4 with TRBJ1-5; D remains unclear. The CDR3 extends over 14 amino acids. Trimming cost V 4 bases and J 0 bases, with 7 bases left between them. This CDR3 reads CASSSRISNQPQHF. CDR3 bases: TGTGCCAGCAGTTCCCGTATTAGCAATCAGCCCCAGCATTTT.

This clonotype was observed a few times. The rearrangement uses TRBV25-1 and TRBJ2-2; D gene uncertain. V gave up 2 bases and J gave up 1 base, with 8 bases separating them. Germline V lookup: CDR1 MGHDK, CDR2 SYGVNS. The CDR3 extends over 15 amino acids. The CDR3 DNA follows: TGTGCCAGCAGTGAAACCCAGCGGAACACCGGGGAGCTGTTTTTT. Its translation is CASSETQRNTGELFF.

The genes are TRBV11-2 and TRBJ2-7, with 8 bases matching TRBD2. This CDR3 has 15 residues. Germline trimming cut 5 bases from V and 3 bases from J; bases unmatched to any gene: 9. CDR1 is SGHAT and CDR2 is FQNNGV in the germline V gene. The CDR3 here is CASSILPGLDYEQYF. In DNA, the CDR3 is TGTGCCAGCAGCATTCTACCGGGACTAGACTACGAGCAGTACTTC.